This entry lists 27 T cell receptor beta chains sequenced from one sample in a study of human T cells and chemical hapten exposure. As to time point: patch test 1, 2 weeks after DPC sensitization. Treatment denoted: therapeutic diphenylcyclopropenone sensitization with weekly scalp DPC. TCRdb ran MiXCR on the RACE reads and lists one entry per CDR3 protein. The table lists 300,000 to 450,000 distinct CDR3 sequences, approximately 4.4% of them singletons. The starting material was whole blood, obtained in connection with sensitization to the hapten diphenylcyclopropenone (DPC). These receptors were obtained from a woman between 50 and 59 years old with alopecia areata. Some clones in this sample may be carry-over from other donors' samples.

This clonotype was seen repeatedly, ten times or more. CDR3 coding DNA: TGTGCCAGCACCAGGGCAGCCCTAGCGTCAGGAGAACCAGATACGCAGTATTTT. It specifies CASTRAALASGEPDTQYF. The chain carries TRBV6-1 and TRBJ2-3, with D possibly matching TRBD2 (6 bases). V lost 7 bases and J 4 bases, leaving 27 bases between the germline ends. Looked up from germline, CDR1 is MNHNS and CDR2 is SASEGT. The CDR3 loop spans 18 amino acids.

This clonotype occurred many times. The rearrangement links TRBV5-6 to TRBJ1-5; 8 bases agree with TRBD1. CDR1 and CDR2 (germline): SGHDT, YYEEEE. The CDR3 loop spans 15 amino acids. Losses at the gene ends were 1 base for V and 3 bases for J; bases not matched to a gene: 3. The CDR3 region has the DNA TGTGCCAGCAGCTTGTCTCAGGGGGCCAATCAGCCCCAGCATTTT. It specifies CASSLSQGANQPQHF.

The chain employs TRBV21-1 and TRBJ2-6; TRBD1, the table's D call, lacks a check against the DNA. TRBV21-1 is a pseudogene. This CDR3 comprises 18 residues. The CDR3 region is CASSITGQGNIGANVLTF. The CDR3 DNA reads as TGTGCCAGCAGCATTACGGGACAGGGGAATATCGGGGCCAACGTCCTGACTTTC.

The chain couples TRBV24-1 to TRBJ2-7, with TRBD2 identical over 8 bases. CDR3 length: 11 amino acids. Per the germline V gene, CDR1 is KGHDR and CDR2 is SFDVKD. This CDR3 reads CATSGTSGLLV. CDR3 nucleotides: TGTGCCACCAGTGGCACTAGCGGTCTTTTGGTC.

The chain is built from TRBV15 and TRBJ2-3, with D uncertain. The CDR3 is made up of 11 amino acids. Trimming took off 5 bases at V and 9 bases at J, with 9 bases between the two ends. CDR1 LNHNV and CDR2 YYDKDF come from the germline V gene (reference sequence). The CDR3 loop reads CATSRLVTQYF. CDR3 in DNA: TGTGCCACCAGCCGTTTAGTCACGCAGTATTTT.

This clonotype was found a few times. The rearrangement uses TRBV11-2 and TRBJ1-1; D is undetermined. The CDR3 is 13 residues long. The V gene's germline CDR1 is SGHAT and CDR2 FQNNGV. The V gene lost 4 bases and the J gene lost 1 base, with 7 bases spanning the gap. The chain's CDR3 is CASSSKRNTEAFF. CDR3 sequence (DNA): TGTGCCAGCAGCTCCAAGAGGAACACTGAAGCTTTCTTT.

The table lists this clonotype with many counts. The chain has TRBV7-2 and TRBJ1-5, with 8 bases aligning to TRBD1. This CDR3 spans 14 amino acids. Germline CDR1 is SGHTA and CDR2 is FQGNSA. V was clipped by 10 bases and J by 2 bases; unmatched bases: 7. The CDR3 DNA sequence: TGTGCCACTTCGGACAGGGTCGGCAATCAGCCCCAGCATTTT. Translated: CATSDRVGNQPQHF. The variable domain in full, with the rest retrieved from reference TRBV7-2 and TRBJ1-5, is GAGVSQSPSNKVTEKGKDVELRCDPISGHTALYWYRQSLGQGLEFLIYFQGNSAPDKSGLPSDRFSAERTGGSVSTLTIQRTQQEDSAVYLCATSDRVGNQPQHFGDGTRLSIL.

This clonotype has a count of ten or more. The chain joins TRBV5-1 to TRBJ1-5; D may be TRBD1 (5 bases). Germline values: CDR1 SGHRS, CDR2 YFSETQ. This CDR3 spans 16 amino acids. V shed 2 bases and J shed 2 bases, with 14 bases lying between them. CDR3 bases: TGCGCCAGCAGCTTTGGGGCCCTAGGAGGCAATCAGCCCCAGCATTTT. It translates to CASSFGALGGNQPQHF. The full variable domain, its missing parts supplied by reference TRBV5-1 and TRBJ1-5, is KAGVTQTPRYLIKTRGQQVTLSCSPISGHRSVSWYQQTPGQGLQFLFEYFSETQRNKGNFPGRFSGRQFSNSRSEMNVSTLELGDSALYLCASSFGALGGNQPQHFGDGTRLSIL.

This clonotype was observed a few times. CDR3 protein: CASSWTRPGSNQPQHF. CDR3 DNA: TGTGCCAGCAGCTGGACACGACCAGGAAGCAATCAGCCCCAGCATTTT. The chain employs TRBV12-3 or TRBV12-4 and TRBJ1-5; possibly TRBD1 for D (5 bases). CDR3 size: 16 residues. Trimming took off 6 bases at V and 1 base at J, with 16 bases between the two ends.

The rearrangement joins TRBV30 to TRBJ2-7; D remains ambiguous. The CDR3 is 14 residues long. The germline CDR1 and CDR2 sequences are GTSNPN and SVGIG (reference sequence). V lost 4 bases and J 3 bases, leaving 16 bases between the germline ends. CDR3 nucleotide sequence: TGTGCCTGGACCCGTCTAGGTGGTTTCTACGAGCAGTACTTC. This gives the protein CAWTRLGGFYEQYF.

The genes are TRBV10-3 and TRBJ2-3, with D possibly TRBD1 on 5 matching bases. The CDR3 contains 13 residues. The germline V and J ends were trimmed by 2 bases and 3 bases, with 6 bases remaining between them. Germline V gives CDR1 ENHRY, CDR2 SYGVKD. The CDR3 DNA follows: TGTGCCATCAGTGAGGACAGTACAGATACGCAGTATTTT. Its protein is CAISEDSTDTQYF.

There are many counts of this clonotype. The chain is built from TRBV20-1 and TRBJ1-2; the match to TRBD1 covers 10 bases. The V gene end was trimmed by 4 bases and the J gene end by 8 bases; junction bases not matched to a gene: 13. This CDR3 has 15 amino acids. Germline CDR1 is DFQATT and CDR2 is SNEGSKA (reference sequence). CDR3 coding DNA: TGCAGTGCTACGCGGACAGGGGGGTACCCGCGGGGCTACACCTTC. Amino acids: CSATRTGGYPRGYTF.

V gene TRBV20-1 combines with J gene TRBJ1-1, with D possibly being TRBD1 (5 bases). The CDR3 is made up of 13 amino acids. Germline CDR1 DFQATT, CDR2 SNEGSKA (reference sequence). V shed 0 bases and J shed 4 bases, with 9 bases lying between them. CDR3 DNA sequence: TGCAGTGCTAGAGATGTAAGGGGCACTGAAGCTTTCTTT. It codes for CSARDVRGTEAFF.

This clonotype came up a few times. V and J are TRBV20-1 and TRBJ1-1; 11 nucleotides line up with TRBD1. The CDR3 has 12 amino acids. With 6 bases clipped from V and 10 bases from J, the junction kept 7 bases outside the gene matches. CDR1 is DFQATT, CDR2 SNEGSKA, per germline (reference sequence). This chain's CDR3 is CSAADRGLGAFF. In DNA, the CDR3 is TGCAGTGCGGCGGACAGGGGGCTGGGAGCTTTCTTT.

This clonotype was detected many times. The chain employs TRBV20-1 and TRBJ2-7, with 12 positions matching TRBD2. CDR3 length equals 14 residues. From germline, CDR1 is DFQATT and CDR2 SNEGSKA (reference sequence). V lost 5 bases and J lost 3; bases outside the gene matches: 5. The CDR3 sequence is CSAWTSGASYEQYF. The CDR3 DNA reads as TGCAGTGCTTGGACTAGCGGGGCAAGCTACGAGCAGTACTTC.

This clonotype was recorded at least ten times. V and J are TRBV10-3 and TRBJ2-7; D remains ambiguous. Germline CDR1 and CDR2: ENHRY and SYGVKD. This CDR3 comprises 11 residues. The V and J ends lost 2 bases and 5 bases respectively, with 4 bases between them. The CDR3 here is CAISEVHEQYF. The CDR3, as DNA: TGTGCCATCAGTGAGGTCCACGAGCAGTACTTC.

At least ten counts were recorded for this clonotype. The V and J genes are TRBV29-1 and TRBJ2-7, with TRBD1 matching over 9 bases. The CDR3 sequence is 13 residues long. The ends lost 7 bases at V and 3 bases at J; junction bases unmatched: 7. Germline loops: CDR1 SQVTM, CDR2 ANQGSEA. CDR3 sequence: CSGTGTGSYEQYF. CDR3 bases: TGCAGCGGGACCGGGACAGGGAGCTACGAGCAGTACTTC.

This clonotype was picked up many times. This chain uses TRBV7-9 with TRBJ1-2, with D unresolved. V lost 5 bases to trimming and J lost 2 bases, with 9 bases between them. There are 13 residues in the CDR3. Looked up from germline, CDR1 is SEHNR and CDR2 is FQNEAQ (reference sequence). The CDR3 protein is CASSPGSNYGYTF. In nucleotides, the CDR3 is TGTGCCAGCAGCCCCGGAAGCAACTATGGCTACACCTTC. The full variable domain, in which reference TRBV7-9 and TRBJ1-2 provide the parts outside the CDR3, is DTGVSQNPRHKITKRGQNVTFRCDPISEHNRLYWYRQTLGQGPEFLTYFQNEAQLEKSRLLSDRFSAERPKGSFSTLEIQRTEQGDSAMYLCASSPGSNYGYTFGSGTRLTVV.

Notes on this clonotype: A clone one base away is much larger, so this may be a read error. V is TRBV9 and J is TRBJ2-1; D is unresolved. The CDR3 is 15 residues long. Germline CDR1 SGDLS, CDR2 YYNGEE. The CDR3 sequence: CASNVAFNSYNEQFF. The DNA for the CDR3 is TGTGCCAGCAACGTAGCCTTCAACTCCTACAATGAGCAGTTCTTC.

This clonotype came up a few times. The chain employs TRBV3-1 and TRBJ2-1, with unresolved D. CDR1 LGHDT and CDR2 YNNKEL come from the germline V gene (reference sequence). This CDR3 has 16 residues. The V end lost 0 bases, the J end lost 2 bases, and 11 bases lay between the germline ends. The CDR3, as DNA: TGTGCCAGCAGCCAAGAAGAGCCTTCCCCCTACAATGAGCAGTTCTTC. Amino acid sequence: CASSQEEPSPYNEQFF.

V and J are TRBV12-3 or TRBV12-4 and TRBJ2-2, with D possibly being TRBD2 (7 bases). V dropped 8 bases and J dropped 1 base, with 11 bases sitting between them. The CDR3 is 14 amino acids. For the CDR3, the DNA is TGTGCCAGCGCGGGGGCCCTGAACACCGGGGAGCTGTTTTTT. Its protein is CASAGALNTGELFF.

This clonotype was detected only a few times. The V call is TRBV5-1, the J call TRBJ1-4; D unresolved. Trimming pared 3 bases from V and 4 bases from J, leaving 4 bases between. The V gene's germline CDR1 is SGHRS and CDR2 YFSETQ. The CDR3 has 12 residues. CDR3 in amino acids: CASSSLNEKLFF. The DNA of the CDR3 is TGCGCCAGCAGCTCCCTTAATGAAAAACTGTTTTTT.

This clonotype was counted many times. V and J are TRBV28 and TRBJ1-6; possibly TRBD1 for D (5 bases). Germline V gene sequence: CDR1 MDHEN, CDR2 SYDVKM. The V end lost 5 bases, the J end lost 10 bases, and 18 bases lay between the germline ends. This CDR3 is built from 15 residues. The CDR3 is CASSPSTGAESPLHF. In nucleotides, the CDR3 is TGTGCCAGCAGTCCCTCGACTGGGGCGGAGTCACCCCTCCACTTT.

There are a few counts of this clonotype. The V and J genes are TRBV7-2 and TRBJ1-4, with D tentatively TRBD1 (5 bases). V was clipped by 7 bases and J by 8 bases, with 14 bases between them. This CDR3 contains 13 residues. In germline, CDR1 is SGHTA, CDR2 FQGNSA. The CDR3 here is CASTLKRGEKLFF. The CDR3 nucleotides are TGTGCCAGCACCCTCAAGCGGGGGGAAAAACTGTTTTTT.

This clonotype was seen at least ten times. The chain carries TRBV7-9 and TRBJ1-1; no clear D. Germline V lookup: CDR1 SEHNR, CDR2 FQNEAQ (reference sequence). V lost 0 bases and J lost 1, with 18 bases in between. This CDR3 has 18 residues. In nucleotides, the CDR3 is TGTGCCAGCAGCTTAGCCAAATCGAACAGCGAATCGAACACTGAAGCTTTCTTT. It is translated as CASSLAKSNSESNTEAFF.

This clonotype turned up a few times. This chain joins TRBV20-1 and TRBJ1-2; the D gene is possibly TRBD1 (6 bases). Looked up from germline, CDR1 is DFQATT and CDR2 is SNEGSKA (reference sequence). V was trimmed by 7 bases and J by 1 base, leaving 13 bases between them. This CDR3 spans 13 amino acids. The chain's CDR3 is CSGVGAFNYGYTF. The CDR3 DNA follows: TGCAGTGGGGTGGGGGCCTTTAACTATGGCTACACCTTC.

This clonotype has only a few counts. The chain employs TRBV11-2 and TRBJ1-1, with a weak D call TRBD1 (6 bases). CDR1 is SGHAT and CDR2 is FQNNGV in the germline V gene. CDR3 size: 15 residues. V shed 5 bases and J shed 5 bases, with 18 bases lying between them. The CDR3 DNA reads TGTGCCAGCAGCACAGGGAGGTTCGAGGGGACTGAAGCTTTCTTT. Its protein is CASSTGRFEGTEAFF.